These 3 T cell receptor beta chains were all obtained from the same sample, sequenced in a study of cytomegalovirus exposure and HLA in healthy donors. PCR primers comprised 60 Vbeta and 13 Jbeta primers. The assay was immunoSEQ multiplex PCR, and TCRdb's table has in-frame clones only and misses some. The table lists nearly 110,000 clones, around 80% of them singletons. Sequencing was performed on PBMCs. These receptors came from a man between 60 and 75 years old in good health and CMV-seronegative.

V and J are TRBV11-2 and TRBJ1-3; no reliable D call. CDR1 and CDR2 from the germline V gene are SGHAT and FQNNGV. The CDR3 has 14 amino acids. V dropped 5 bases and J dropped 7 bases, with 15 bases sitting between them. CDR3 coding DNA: TGTGCCAGCAGCCTCAGACGTGGGGAGAACACCATATATTTT. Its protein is CASSLRRGENTIYF. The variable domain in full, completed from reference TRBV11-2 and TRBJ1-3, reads EAGVAQSPRYKIIEKRQSVAFWCNPISGHATLYWYQQILGQGPKLLIQFQNNGVVDDSQLPKDRFSAERLKGVDSTLKIQPAKLEDSAVYLCASSLRRGENTIYFGEGSWLTVV.

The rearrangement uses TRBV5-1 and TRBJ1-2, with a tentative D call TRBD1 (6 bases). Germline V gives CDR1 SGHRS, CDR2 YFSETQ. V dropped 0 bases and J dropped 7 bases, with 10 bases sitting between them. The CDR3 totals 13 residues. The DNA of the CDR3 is TGCGCCAGCAGCTTGGGCAGGGGAGCTGGCTACACCTTC. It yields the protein CASSLGRGAGYTF.

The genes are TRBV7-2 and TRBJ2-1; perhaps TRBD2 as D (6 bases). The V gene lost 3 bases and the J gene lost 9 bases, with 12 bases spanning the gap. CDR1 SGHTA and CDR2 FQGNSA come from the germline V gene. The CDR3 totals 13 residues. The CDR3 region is CASSFHQGGEQFF. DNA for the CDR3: TGTGCCAGCAGCTTTCACCAGGGAGGTGAGCAGTTCTTC. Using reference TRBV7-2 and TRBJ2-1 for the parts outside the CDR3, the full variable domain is GAGVSQSPSNKVTEKGKDVELRCDPISGHTALYWYRQSLGQGLEFLIYFQGNSAPDKSGLPSDRFSAERTGGSVSTLTIQRTQQEDSAVYLCASSFHQGGEQFFGPGTRLTVL.